This T cell receptor (beta chain) was recorded in a study of shared clonotypes between healthy human individuals. Study-level information: Researchers assigned three CD4 naive, three CD4 memory, two CD8 naive and one CD8 memory plate to each donor.

V shed 4 bases, J shed 4 bases, and the junction held 7 bases outside the gene matches. Per the germline V gene, CDR1 is SGHDT and CDR2 is YYEEEE. The CDR3 has 14 residues. Each cell subset's genomic DNA was divided evenly among several immunoSEQ plates. In the source study's methods: In the immunoSEQ data, sequences were junction-only and lacked quality scores, so filtering differed. Method: immunoSEQ multiplex PCR; TCRdb's copy keeps in-frame clones and lacks some. V and J calls and clone size are copied from that table; D and trimming were computed from the DNA. In the table there are around 2.5 million clones, 90% to 95% of which are singletons.

This clonotype originated in a man aged 18 to 30 in good health. Some clones in this sample may be carry-over from other donors' samples. Sequences were obtained from naive CD4+ T cells from PBMCs. Stated subset: CD45RA+ positively selected. The genes are TRBV5-6 and TRBJ1-2; 7 bases are a match to TRBD1. CDR3 coding DNA: TGTGCCAGCAGCCTGGGACAGAACCTCTATGGCTACACCTTC. Translation gives CASSLGQNLYGYTF.